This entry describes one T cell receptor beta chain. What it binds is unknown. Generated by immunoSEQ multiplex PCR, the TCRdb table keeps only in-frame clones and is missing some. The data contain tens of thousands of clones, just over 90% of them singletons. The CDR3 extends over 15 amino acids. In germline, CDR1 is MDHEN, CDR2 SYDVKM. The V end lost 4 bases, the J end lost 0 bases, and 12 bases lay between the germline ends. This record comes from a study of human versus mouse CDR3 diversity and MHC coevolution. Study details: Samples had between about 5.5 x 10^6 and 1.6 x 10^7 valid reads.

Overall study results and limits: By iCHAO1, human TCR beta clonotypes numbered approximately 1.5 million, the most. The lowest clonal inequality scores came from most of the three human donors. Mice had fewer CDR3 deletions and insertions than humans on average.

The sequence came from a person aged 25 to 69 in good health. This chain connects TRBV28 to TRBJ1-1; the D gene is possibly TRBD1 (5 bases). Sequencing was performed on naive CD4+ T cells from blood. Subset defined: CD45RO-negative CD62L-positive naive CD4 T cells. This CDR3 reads CASSSGGQLNTEAFF. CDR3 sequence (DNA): TGTGCCAGCAGTTCGGGGGGTCAGCTGAACACTGAAGCTTTCTTT.